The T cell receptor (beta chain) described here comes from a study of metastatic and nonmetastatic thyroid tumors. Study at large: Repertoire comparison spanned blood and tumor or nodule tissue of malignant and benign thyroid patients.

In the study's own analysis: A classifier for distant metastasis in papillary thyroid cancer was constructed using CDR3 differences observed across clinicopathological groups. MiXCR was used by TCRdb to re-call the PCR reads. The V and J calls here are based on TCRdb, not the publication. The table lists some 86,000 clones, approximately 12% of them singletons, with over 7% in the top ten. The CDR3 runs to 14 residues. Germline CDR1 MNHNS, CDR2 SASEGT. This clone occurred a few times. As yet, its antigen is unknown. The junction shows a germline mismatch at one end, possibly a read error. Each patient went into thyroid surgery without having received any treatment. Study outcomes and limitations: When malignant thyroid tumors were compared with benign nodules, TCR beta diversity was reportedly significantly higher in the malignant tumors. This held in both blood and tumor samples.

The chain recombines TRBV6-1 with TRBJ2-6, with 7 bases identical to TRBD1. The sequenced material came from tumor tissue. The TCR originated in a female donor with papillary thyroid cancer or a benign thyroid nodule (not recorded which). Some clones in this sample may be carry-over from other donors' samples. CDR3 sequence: CASIEFRGSNVLTF. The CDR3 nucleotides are TGTGCCAGCATTGAATTCAGGGGGTCCAACGTCCTGACTTTC.